Here is one T cell receptor (beta chain) with its context. The CDR3 spans 13 residues. The germline V gene has CDR1 MNHEY and CDR2 SVGAGI. V was pared by 0 bases and J by 6 bases, with 8 bases between. In the authors' methods: Amplification of reference gene primers provided the estimated nucleated cell counts. Repertoires were generated with immunoSEQ multiplex PCR, while TCRdb's copy carries only in-frame clones and drops some. D and trimming come from the DNA, and the V and J calls and clone size come from that table. This sample yields tens of thousands of clones, of which about 85% are seen a single time; 35% to 40% belongs to the top ten. The sample originates from a study of blood T cell repertoires in COVID-19. Overall study context: Sample material is recorded as cDNA or gDNA derived from T cells, B-cell-depleted T cells, or PBMCs.

The chain uses TRBV6-5 and TRBJ2-5; no definite D call. This sequence originates from a man aged 80 or over with acute or convalescent COVID-19. Sequenced sample: peripheral blood. The DNA of the CDR3 is TGTGCCAGCAGTTACTCTCCTATTCAGACCCAGTACTTC. Protein product: CASSYSPIQTQYF.